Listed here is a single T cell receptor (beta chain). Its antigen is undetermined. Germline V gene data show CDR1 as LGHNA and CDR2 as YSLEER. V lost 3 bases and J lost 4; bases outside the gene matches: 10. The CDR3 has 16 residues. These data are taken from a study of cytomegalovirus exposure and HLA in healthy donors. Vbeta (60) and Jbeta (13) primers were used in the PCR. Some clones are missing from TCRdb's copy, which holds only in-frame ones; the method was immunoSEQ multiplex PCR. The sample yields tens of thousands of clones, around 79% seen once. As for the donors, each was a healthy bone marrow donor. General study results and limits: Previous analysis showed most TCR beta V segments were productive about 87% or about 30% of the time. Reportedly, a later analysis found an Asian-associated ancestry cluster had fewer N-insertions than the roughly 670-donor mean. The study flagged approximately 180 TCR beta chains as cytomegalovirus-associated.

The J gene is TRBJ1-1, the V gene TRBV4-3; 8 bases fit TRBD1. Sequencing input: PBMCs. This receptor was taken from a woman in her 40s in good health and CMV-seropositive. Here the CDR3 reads CASSHDEGQGATEAFF. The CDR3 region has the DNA TGCGCCAGCAGCCATGATGAGGGGCAGGGGGCCACTGAAGCTTTCTTT.